What follows describes a single TCR beta chain. Germline V gene sequence: CDR1 MDHEN, CDR2 SYDVKM. The V and J ends lost 6 bases and 3 bases, in that order; junction bases with no gene match: 14. This CDR3 comprises 18 residues. Here immunoSEQ multiplex PCR was the method, and the copy in TCRdb shows in-frame clones only, minus some. The sample holds about 83,000 clones, 85% to 95% seen once. These data belong to a study of human versus mouse CDR3 diversity and MHC coevolution. Sequencing was done on a sample of naive CD4+ T cells from blood. Subset meaning: CD45RO-negative CD62L-positive naive CD4 T cells. V and J are TRBV28 and TRBJ2-2, with TRBD2 matching 9 bases. The origin of this receptor is a person aged 30-69 years in good health. In DNA, the CDR3 is TGTGCCAGCAGCACCCCGACATGGCGGGGGGGTCACACCGGGGAGCTGTTTTTT. Encoded protein: CASSTPTWRGGHTGELFF. The full variable domain, rest sourced from reference TRBV28 and TRBJ2-2, is DVKVTQSSRYLVKRTGEKVFLECVQDMDHENMFWYRQDPGLGLRLIYFSYDVKMKEKGDIPEGYSVSREKKERFSLILESASTNQTSMYLCASSTPTWRGGHTGELFFGEGSRLTVL.